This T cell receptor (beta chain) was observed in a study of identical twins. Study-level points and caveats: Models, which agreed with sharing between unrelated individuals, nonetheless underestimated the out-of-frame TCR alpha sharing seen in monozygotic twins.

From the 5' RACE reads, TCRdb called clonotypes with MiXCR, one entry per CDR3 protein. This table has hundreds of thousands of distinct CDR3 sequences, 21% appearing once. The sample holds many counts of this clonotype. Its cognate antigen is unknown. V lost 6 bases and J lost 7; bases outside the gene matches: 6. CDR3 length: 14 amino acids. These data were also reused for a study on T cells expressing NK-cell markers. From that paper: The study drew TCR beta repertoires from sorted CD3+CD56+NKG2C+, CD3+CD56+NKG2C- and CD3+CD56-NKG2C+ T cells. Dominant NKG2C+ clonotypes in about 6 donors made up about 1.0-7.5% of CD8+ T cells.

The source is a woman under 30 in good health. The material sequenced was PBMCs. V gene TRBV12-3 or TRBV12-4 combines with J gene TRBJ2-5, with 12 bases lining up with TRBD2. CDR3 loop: CASRRTSGVGTQYF. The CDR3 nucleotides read TGTGCCAGCAGGCGGACTAGCGGGGTTGGGACCCAGTACTTC.